This T cell receptor beta chain originates from a study of T-cell memory formation after mild COVID-19. Study overall: The TCR clusters were mostly specific to one donor. Notes on the study in general: In pre-infection memory, a portion of responding clones appeared, which suggested that cross-reactive memory joined. Whereas later expanders leaned CD4+, clones contracting day 15 to 85 showed a balanced CD4/CD8 makeup.

This clonotype has only a few counts. Its antigen is undetermined. This CDR3 is 12 amino acids long. V was cut by 0 bases and J by 7 bases, with 6 bases left in between. The V gene's germline CDR1 is MGHRA and CDR2 YSYEKL. TCRdb used MiXCR to reprocess the 5' RACE reads, holding one entry per CDR3 protein. The table includes about 470,000 distinct CDR3 sequences, 25% detected once. This TCR derives from an adult woman who had mild COVID-19 (a few samples of this study predate the infection). Cell type and time point are not known. The sample taken for sequencing was PBMCs or a T cell subset sorted from them (not recorded which). This chain joins TRBV4-1 and TRBJ1-2; no definite D call. The CDR3, as DNA: TGCGCCAGCAGCCAAGATCATGTTGGCTACACCTTC. Its translation: CASSQDHVGYTF.